This TCR beta chain was identified during a study of T cells after yellow fever vaccination. Findings and limits, study-wide: On re-exposure, the response was weaker but peaked faster, at day 5 versus 15. Reappearance after the booster was observed for most primary-vaccination clones (96% CD4, roughly 88% CD8).

TCRdb passed the 5' RACE reads through MiXCR, listing each CDR3 protein once. The repertoire has some 300,000 distinct CDR3 sequences, roughly 8.3% of them found once; the top ten carry around 17%. The ends were cut back, 6 bases at V and 5 bases at J, with 15 bases in the middle. CDR3 size: 14 residues. Of note for this clonotype: Its antigen is unidentified.

The rearrangement uses TRBV12-3 or TRBV12-4 and TRBJ2-3; D uncertain. The receptor comes from a man younger than 35 who received the YFV17D yellow fever vaccine. Sequenced here: PBMCs, sampled roughly seven weeks after the first yellow fever vaccination. CDR3 loop: CASSRETGLDTQYF. CDR3 DNA sequence: TGTGCCAGCAGCAGAGAGACCGGTTTAGATACGCAGTATTTT.